The rows below give T cell receptor beta chains drawn from one sample of a study of shared T cell receptors in the human thymus. TCRdb's copy holds only in-frame clones and misses some; the assay was immunoSEQ multiplex PCR. The sample holds more than 550,000 clones, around 87% seen once. The same data also contributed to another study, on human thymus T cells.

Sequenced sample: thymocytes. The receptors were sampled from a boy younger than two with a congenital heart defect. The CDR3 runs from the conserved cysteine through the conserved F or W. D genes are given only for firm matches. Clone size is stated in some rows and not others, as once, few, many or a class when expanded.

v_gene: TRBV5-6
abundance: -
d_gene: -
j_gene: TRBJ1-4
CDR3nt: TGTGCCAGCAGCTTGGTGGGGGCGTCTAATGAAAAACTGTTTTTT
CDR3aa: CASSLVGASNEKLFF

v_gene: TRBV13
abundance: once
d_gene: -
j_gene: TRBJ2-5
CDR3nt: TGTGCCAGCAGCTTGGGGGCAGGGCGACAAGAGACCCAGTACTTC
CDR3aa: CASSLGAGRQETQYF

v_gene: TRBV5-1
abundance: -
d_gene: -
j_gene: TRBJ1-5
CDR3nt: TGCGCCAGCAGTGTTTCCGGGGGGCGCAATCAGCCCCAGCATTTT
CDR3aa: CASSVSGGRNQPQHF

v_gene: TRBV2
abundance: -
d_gene: TRBD2
j_gene: TRBJ2-2
CDR3nt: TGTGCCAGCAGCACGACTAGCGGGACGAACACCGGGGAGCTGTTTTTT
CDR3aa: CASSTTSGTNTGELFF

v_gene: TRBV19
abundance: -
d_gene: -
j_gene: TRBJ1-2
CDR3nt: TGTGCCAGTACCAAGGGGGGGGGCGCGGGCTATGGCTACACCTTC
CDR3aa: CASTKGGGAGYGYTF

v_gene: TRBV4-1
abundance: -
d_gene: -
j_gene: TRBJ2-1
CDR3nt: TGCGCCAGCAGCCAATACGGGAATATAAGCTCCTACAATGAGCAGTTCTTC
CDR3aa: CASSQYGNISSYNEQFF

v_gene: TRBV7-9
abundance: -
d_gene: TRBD1
j_gene: TRBJ2-2
CDR3nt: TGTGCCAGCAGCCATGATCCGGGACAGGGGGACACCGGGGAGCTGTTTTTT
CDR3aa: CASSHDPGQGDTGELFF

v_gene: TRBV7-2
abundance: -
d_gene: TRBD2
j_gene: TRBJ2-1
CDR3nt: TGTGCCAGCAGCTTTGGGACTAAAGGATACAATGAGCAGTTCTTC
CDR3aa: CASSFGTKGYNEQFF

v_gene: TRBV28
abundance: -
d_gene: -
j_gene: TRBJ2-1
CDR3nt: TGTGCCAGCAGTTGGGGTCGGGATGTCTACAATGAGCAGTTCTTC
CDR3aa: CASSWGRDVYNEQFF

v_gene: TRBV19
abundance: -
d_gene: -
j_gene: TRBJ1-6
CDR3nt: TGTGCCAGTAGTATAGGGACTACCGAGAAGTCGCCCCTCCACTTT
CDR3aa: CASSIGTTEKSPLHF

v_gene: TRBV4-1
abundance: once
d_gene: -
j_gene: TRBJ2-7
CDR3nt: TGCGCCAGCAGCCAACGACAGGCTTTGAGCTACGAGCAGTACTTC
CDR3aa: CASSQRQALSYEQYF

v_gene: TRBV7-3
abundance: -
d_gene: -
j_gene: TRBJ1-1
CDR3nt: TGTGCCAGCCTTGAACAGGCCACTGAAGCTTTCTTT
CDR3aa: CASLEQATEAFF

v_gene: TRBV9
abundance: -
d_gene: -
j_gene: TRBJ2-1
CDR3nt: TGTGCCAGCAGCGTAGGATACCCAGCGTACAATGAGCAGTTCTTC
CDR3aa: CASSVGYPAYNEQFF

v_gene: TRBV4-1
abundance: -
d_gene: -
j_gene: TRBJ1-2
CDR3nt: TGCGCCAGCAGCCAGGGGCTTTCGGAGTGGCGCTATGGCTACACCTTC
CDR3aa: CASSQGLSEWRYGYTF

v_gene: TRBV4-1
abundance: -
d_gene: TRBD1
j_gene: TRBJ1-2
CDR3nt: TGCGCCAGCAGCCAAGATACTAACAGGGGATCTGGCTACACCTTC
CDR3aa: CASSQDTNRGSGYTF

v_gene: TRBV4-3
abundance: -
d_gene: TRBD1
j_gene: TRBJ2-3
CDR3nt: TGCGCCAGCAGCCAAGTAAGGGGGCGATGGACAGATACGCAGTATTTT
CDR3aa: CASSQVRGRWTDTQYF

v_gene: TRBV14
abundance: -
d_gene: -
j_gene: TRBJ1-1
CDR3nt: TGTGCCAGCAGCCTTGGACAGCCGAACACTGAAGCTTTCTTT
CDR3aa: CASSLGQPNTEAFF

v_gene: TRBV4-3
abundance: few
d_gene: -
j_gene: TRBJ1-4
CDR3nt: TGCGCCAGCAGCCAAAACAGGGCCACTAATGAAAAACTGTTTTTT
CDR3aa: CASSQNRATNEKLFF

v_gene: TRBV18
abundance: once
d_gene: TRBD1
j_gene: TRBJ2-7
CDR3nt: TGTGCCAGCTCACCAAGTTCGAGGACAGGGGGCAGGTGGGAGCAGTACTTC
CDR3aa: CASSPSSRTGGRWEQYF

v_gene: TRBV28
abundance: -
d_gene: -
j_gene: TRBJ1-5
CDR3nt: TGTGCCAGCAGTTCACCGACAGGCCCCGGCAATCAGCCCCAGCATTTT
CDR3aa: CASSSPTGPGNQPQHF

v_gene: TRBV7-8
abundance: -
d_gene: TRBD1
j_gene: TRBJ1-6
CDR3nt: TGTGCCAGCAGCTTAGGTGGACCTGGGACAGGGACGGATTCACCCCTCCACTTT
CDR3aa: CASSLGGPGTGTDSPLHF

v_gene: TRBV7-2
abundance: -
d_gene: TRBD2
j_gene: TRBJ2-7
CDR3nt: TGTGCCAGCAGCTTAGAATTCTCTCCGGGAGGTTCCTACGAGCAGTACTTC
CDR3aa: CASSLEFSPGGSYEQYF

v_gene: TRBV9
abundance: -
d_gene: -
j_gene: TRBJ2-1
CDR3nt: TGTGCCAGCAGCGTACGGGGAGACCTCTCCTACAATGAGCAGTTCTTC
CDR3aa: CASSVRGDLSYNEQFF

v_gene: TRBV30
abundance: -
d_gene: TRBD1
j_gene: TRBJ1-1
CDR3nt: TGTGCCCAGCACGGACAGGCAAGAGCTGAAGCTTTCTTT
CDR3aa: CAQHGQARAEAFF

v_gene: TRBV13
abundance: -
d_gene: -
j_gene: TRBJ2-6
CDR3nt: TGTGCCAGCAGCTTAGCTAGGGGCTCGTACTCTGGGGCCAACGTCCTGACTTTC
CDR3aa: CASSLARGSYSGANVLTF

v_gene: TRBV5-1
abundance: -
d_gene: -
j_gene: TRBJ1-1
CDR3nt: TGCGCCAGCAGCTTGGCCGAGACTGACAGCACTGAAGCTTTCTTT
CDR3aa: CASSLAETDSTEAFF

v_gene: TRBV11-2
abundance: -
d_gene: TRBD2
j_gene: TRBJ2-7
CDR3nt: TGTGCCAGCAGCTTAGCCGGGCGGGAGAGGTCCTACGAGCAGTACTTC
CDR3aa: CASSLAGRERSYEQYF

v_gene: TRBV4-1
abundance: -
d_gene: -
j_gene: TRBJ1-3
CDR3nt: TGCGCCAGCAGCCAATCTGTACAGCCTCCTGGAAACACCATATATTTT
CDR3aa: CASSQSVQPPGNTIYF

v_gene: TRBV5-6
abundance: -
d_gene: TRBD1
j_gene: TRBJ1-2
CDR3nt: TGTGCCAGCAGCCGCGGGCGGGCAGGGGGGAAAGCTAACTATGGCTACACCTTC
CDR3aa: CASSRGRAGGKANYGYTF